This T cell receptor (beta chain) was identified during a study of T cells in Graves' hyperthyroidism and ophthalmopathy. The investigators amplified TCR beta CDR3 regions from RNA transcripts. HTBI primers were the set used in a first-round RT-PCR of the TCR CDR3. TCRdb recomputed calls from the multiplex PCR reads with MiXCR, one row per CDR3 protein. The sample records about 480,000 distinct CDR3 sequences, 14% being singletons. The ends were cut back, 3 bases at V and 5 bases at J, with 14 bases in the middle. In germline, CDR1 is SGDLS, CDR2 YYNGEE. The CDR3 sequence is 14 residues long. Patients between 18 and 65 years old had hyperthyroidism, newly diagnosed and lasting under 2 months. Isolation of PBMCs was performed on about 10 ml fresh peripheral blood. In its sample, this clonotype was seen many times.

The chain employs TRBV9 and TRBJ1-1; D is unclear. This receptor was identified in a woman between 18 and 29 years old with Graves' hyperthyroidism. Sequenced sample: blood. The CDR3 is CASSAQSLWTEAFF. The CDR3 coding sequence is TGTGCCAGCAGCGCACAAAGTTTGTGGACTGAAGCTTTCTTT.